These T cell receptor beta chains were read from a single sample in a study of shared clonotypes between healthy human individuals. The repertoire was sequenced with immunoSEQ multiplex PCR; TCRdb's copy has only in-frame clones and lacks some. The data show about 1,800,000 clones, about 95% seen once. The sequencing input was naive CD8+ T cells sorted from blood. The receptors here all came from a young man in good health. Each CDR3 is given with its conserved first and last residue. A D gene is named only where the DNA matches it firmly. Size values are once, few and many counts, or a class for expanded clones, and some rows have none.

d_call	j_call	cdr3_length	v_call	clone_size	cdr3_nt	cdr3_aa
NA	TRBJ2-7	13	TRBV13	NA	TGTGCCAGCAGCTTAGGGCATAATTACGAGCAGTACTTC	CASSLGHNYEQYF
NA	TRBJ2-1	13	TRBV29-1	NA	TGCAGCGTTCGGGTCTCCTCCTACAATGAGCAGTTCTTC	CSVRVSSYNEQFF
NA	TRBJ2-1	15	TRBV7-9	NA	TGTGCCAGCAGCTTCGAGTGGGGCGAGTACAATGAGCAGTTCTTC	CASSFEWGEYNEQFF
TRBD1	TRBJ2-7	15	TRBV6-5	NA	TGTGCCAGCAGTTCACCGGGACAGGGGACCTACGAGCAGTACTTC	CASSSPGQGTYEQYF
NA	TRBJ2-1	14	TRBV9	once	TGTGCCAGCAGCGTAGAACAGGGTGGGAATGAGCAGTTCTTC	CASSVEQGGNEQFF
NA	TRBJ2-7	13	TRBV4-1	NA	TGCGCCAGCAGCCAAGTACCGGCGTACGAGCAGTACTTC	CASSQVPAYEQYF
TRBD2	TRBJ2-2	17	TRBV27	NA	TGTGCCAGCAGTCTAGGACTAGCGGGAGGGAACACCGGGGAGCTGTTTTTT	CASSLGLAGGNTGELFF
NA	TRBJ2-3	16	TRBV13	NA	TGTGCCAGCAGCTTAGTCGGGGGGCCTAGCACAGATACGCAGTATTTT	CASSLVGGPSTDTQYF
TRBD1	TRBJ2-7	16	TRBV7-9	few	TGTGCCAGCAGCCCCGGAAGGGGGCTGGGGACCTACGAGCAGTACTTC	CASSPGRGLGTYEQYF
NA	TRBJ2-7	13	TRBV10-3	NA	TGTGCCATCAGTAGAGACTACTCCTACGAGCAGTACTTC	CAISRDYSYEQYF
TRBD2	TRBJ2-7	15	TRBV6-5	NA	TGTGCCAGCAGTCTTTGGACTAGCGGAGGCGGTGAGCAGTACTTC	CASSLWTSGGGEQYF
NA	TRBJ1-2	14	TRBV7-8	NA	TGTGCCAGCAGCCCGGGGCAGGGGATCTATGGCTACACCTTC	CASSPGQGIYGYTF
TRBD1	TRBJ2-2	18	TRBV4-1	once	TGCGCCAGCAGCCACCCCCGGACAGGGGGTATAGTAACCGGGGAGCTGTTTTTT	CASSHPRTGGIVTGELFF
NA	TRBJ2-5	15	TRBV27	NA	TGTGCCAGCAGTCTTACCCTTTGGCCGGGGGAGACCCAGTACTTC	CASSLTLWPGETQYF
NA	TRBJ2-5	14	TRBV14	NA	TGTGCCAGCAGCCCTGGGACCAAACAAGAGACCCAGTACTTC	CASSPGTKQETQYF
TRBD2	TRBJ2-7	15	TRBV5-1	NA	TGCGCCAGCAGGGAGGGACTAGCGGGAGACTACGAGCAGTACTTC	CASREGLAGDYEQYF
TRBD1	TRBJ1-1	16	TRBV27	NA	TGTGCCAGCAGTCCCGGACAGGGGGAACTGAACACTGAAGCTTTCTTT	CASSPGQGELNTEAFF
NA	TRBJ2-3	16	TRBV6-5	NA	TGTGCCAGCAGTTACGTCGTGGGGGGATCCACAGATACGCAGTATTTT	CASSYVVGGSTDTQYF
NA	TRBJ1-4	12	TRBV5-6	NA	TGTGCCAGCAGGGGTGCGGGCGAAAAACTGTTTTTT	CASRGAGEKLFF
NA	TRBJ2-2	16	TRBV11-2	once	TGTGCCAGCAGCTCACCGGGACTTCTTCCCGCCGGGGAGCTGTTTTTT	CASSSPGLLPAGELFF
NA	TRBJ2-1	14	TRBV7-6	once	TGTGCCAGCACTCCTTTAAGCTCCTACAATGAGCAGTTCTTC	CASTPLSSYNEQFF